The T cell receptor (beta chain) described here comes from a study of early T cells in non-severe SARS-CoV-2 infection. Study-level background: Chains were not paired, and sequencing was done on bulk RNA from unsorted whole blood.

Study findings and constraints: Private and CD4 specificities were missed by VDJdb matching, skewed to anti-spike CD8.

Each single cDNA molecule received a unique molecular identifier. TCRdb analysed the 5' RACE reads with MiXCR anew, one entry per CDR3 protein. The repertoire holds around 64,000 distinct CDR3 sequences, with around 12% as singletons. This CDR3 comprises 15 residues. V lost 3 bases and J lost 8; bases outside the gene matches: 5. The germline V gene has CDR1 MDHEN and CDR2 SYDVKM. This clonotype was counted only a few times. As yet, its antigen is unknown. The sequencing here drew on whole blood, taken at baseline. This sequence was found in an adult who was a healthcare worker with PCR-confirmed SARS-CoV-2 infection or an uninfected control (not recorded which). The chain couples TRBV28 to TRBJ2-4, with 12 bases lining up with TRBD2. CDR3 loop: CASSLGLAGGDIQYF. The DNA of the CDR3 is TGTGCCAGCAGTTTGGGGCTAGCGGGAGGGGACATTCAGTACTTC.